This TCR beta chain comes out of a study of T cell responses to AZD1222 COVID-19 vaccine. The study, taken as a whole, reports: In the spike-specific TCR repertoire, nearly half reportedly target unmutated variant regions. At 160-218 and 743-854, vaccine-associated CD4 TCRs were dominant, and they spanned spike.

TCRdb's table, derived via immunoSEQ multiplex PCR, lists solely in-frame clones and lacks some. The sample has about 130,000 clones, 70% to 90% seen once. CDR1 and CDR2 (germline): SNHLY, FYNNEI. The V end lost 5 bases, the J end lost 3 bases, and 5 bases lay between the germline ends. CDR3 length equals 12 residues. Whether given at about 4 or about 12 weeks, second doses were pooled. Concerning this clone: Antigen: not known.

This sequence joins TRBV2 and TRBJ2-1; D ambiguous. The origin of this receptor is an adult who received the AZD1222 COVID-19 vaccine. Sequenced here: peripheral blood, sampled 28 days after the second AZD1222 dose. The CDR3 sequence is CASSPNYNEQFF. The CDR3 DNA is TGTGCCAGCAGTCCAAACTACAATGAGCAGTTCTTC.